These 27 T cell receptor beta chains originate from one sample sequenced in a study of T cell changes during pregnancy in multiple sclerosis. Profiled with immunoSEQ multiplex PCR; TCRdb holds only in-frame clones, not every one. Of around 80,000 clones listed, around 92% are singletons. The sample in question was peripheral blood, obtained before pregnancy. The receptors were gathered from a female donor with multiple sclerosis, enrolled in a pregnancy study.

The chain recombines TRBV13 with TRBJ1-2, with a tentative D call TRBD1 (6 bases). There are 12 residues in the CDR3. Per the germline V gene, CDR1 is PRHDT and CDR2 is FYEKMQ (reference sequence). Trimming pared 8 bases from V and 8 bases from J, leaving 15 bases between. The CDR3 spells CASQRGLRGYTF. As DNA, the CDR3 is TGTGCCAGCCAGCGGGGGCTGAGGGGCTACACCTTC.

J is TRBJ2-5 and V is TRBV18, with 10 bases matching TRBD2. The CDR3 totals 16 residues. From germline, CDR1 is KGHSH and CDR2 LQKENI. Trimming took 3 bases from V and 6 from J; bases not matched to a gene: 10. The CDR3 DNA is TGTGCCAGCTCACCGGAGACAGCGGGGGGGTCAAAGACCCAGTACTTC. It is translated as CASSPETAGGSKTQYF.

This CDR3 is CASTQDRGDGYTF. As DNA, the CDR3 is TGTGCCAGCACCCAGGACAGGGGCGATGGCTACACCTTC. The chain joins TRBV2 to TRBJ1-2; 9 bases fit TRBD1. Germline V gene sequence: CDR1 SNHLY, CDR2 FYNNEI. This CDR3 spans 13 amino acids. V trimming: 7 bases; J trimming: 6 bases; junction bases outside the gene matches: 6.

CDR3 sequence (DNA): TGTGCCAGCAGCCCCTTTAGCCCCGGGGAGCTGTTTTTT. Its protein product is CASSPFSPGELFF. V is TRBV5-8 and J is TRBJ2-2; no firm D call. This CDR3 is built from 13 residues. Trimming shortened V by 4 bases and J by 6 bases, and 10 bases separated the two germline ends. CDR1 and CDR2 from the germline V gene are SGHTS and YDEGEE. The whole variable domain, filled in from reference TRBV5-8 and TRBJ2-2, reads EAGVTQSPTHLIKTRGQQATLRCSPISGHTSVYWYQQALGLGLQFLLWYDEGEERNRGNFPPRFSGRQFPNYSSELNVNALELEDSALYLCASSPFSPGELFFGEGSRLTVL.

This rearrangement joins TRBV29-1 to TRBJ1-1; D perhaps matches TRBD1 (6 bases). The CDR3 consists of 16 residues. CDR1 is SQVTM, CDR2 ANQGSEA, per germline. Trimming cost V 0 bases and J 3 bases, with 17 bases left between them. CDR3 nucleotides: TGCAGCGTTGAAGAACTCCGGGGGGCAGGTGACACTGAAGCTTTCTTT. It encodes CSVEELRGAGDTEAFF.

The chain recombines TRBV4-1 with TRBJ2-3; D may be TRBD2 (7 bases). The CDR3 totals 14 residues. CDR1 MGHRA and CDR2 YSYEKL come from the germline V gene. The germline V and J ends were trimmed by 4 bases and 4 bases, with 12 bases remaining between them. The CDR3 region has the DNA TGCGCCAGCAGCCGGGCGGGGGCACCAGATACGCAGTATTTT. Its protein is CASSRAGAPDTQYF.

This clone appeared once. The gene calls are TRBV5-4 and TRBJ1-2; D may be TRBD1 (6 bases). Germline CDR1 SGHNT, CDR2 YYREEE (reference sequence). CDR3 size: 13 residues. Trimming stripped 4 bases from V and 8 bases from J, with 15 bases between. CDR3: CASSPRQAVGYTF. As DNA, the CDR3 is TGTGCCAGCAGCCCTAGACAGGCGGTCGGCTACACCTTC.

V usage is TRBV10-3 and J usage is TRBJ2-3; D is perhaps TRBD2 (5 bases). This CDR3 comprises 13 residues. Germline CDR1 and CDR2: ENHRY and SYGVKD. V lost 4 bases and J lost 3, with 8 bases in between. CDR3 sequence reads: CAISAGGTDTQYF. The CDR3 DNA reads as TGTGCCATCAGTGCCGGAGGAACAGATACGCAGTATTTT.

The chain uses TRBV30 and TRBJ2-1; D may be TRBD2 (7 bases). This CDR3 region has 16 residues. Germline V gene sequence: CDR1 GTSNPN, CDR2 SVGIG (reference sequence). The V gene lost 3 bases and the J gene lost 1 base, with 16 bases spanning the gap. CDR3 protein: CAWRAGATKSYNEQFF. In DNA form, the CDR3 reads TGTGCCTGGAGGGCGGGGGCCACCAAATCCTACAATGAGCAGTTCTTC.

The gene calls are TRBV5-6 and TRBJ2-5; D call uncertain. Trimming left V 4 bases short and J 3 bases short, with 13 bases between. Looked up from germline, CDR1 is SGHDT and CDR2 is YYEEEE. The CDR3 covers 14 residues. DNA of the CDR3: TGTGCCAGCAGCCCGGAGTGGGTCAAAGAGACCCAGTACTTC. Translated: CASSPEWVKETQYF.

This clone occurred once. The J gene is TRBJ2-5, the V gene TRBV30; 7 bases map to TRBD2. V was clipped by 7 bases and J by 2 bases; unmatched bases: 7. The germline gives CDR1 GTSNPN, CDR2 SVGIG (reference sequence). This CDR3 has 13 amino acids. Here the CDR3 DNA reads TGTGCCTCCCGCGGGGAGGGGCAAGAGACCCAGTACTTC. Protein: CASRGEGQETQYF. Filled out from reference TRBV30 and TRBJ2-5, the complete variable domain reads SQTIHQWPATLVQPVGSPLSLECTVEGTSNPNLYWYRQAAGRGLQLLFYSVGIGQISSEVPQNLSASRPQDRQFILSSKKLLLSDSGFYLCASRGEGQETQYFGPGTRLLVL.

The CDR3, as DNA: TGTGCCAGCAGCACAACAGGGTTGGTGGAGACCCAGTACTTC. It yields the protein CASSTTGLVETQYF. The chain employs TRBV7-9 and TRBJ2-5, with a weak D call TRBD1 (6 bases). CDR3 size: 14 residues. Looked up from germline, CDR1 is SEHNR and CDR2 is FQNEAQ (reference sequence). V lost 5 bases and J 5 bases, leaving 15 bases between the germline ends.

The chain combines TRBV7-3 with TRBJ1-2; TRBD1 aligns across 8 bases. The ends lost 5 bases at V and 2 bases at J; junction bases unmatched: 4. Germline V gives CDR1 SGHTA, CDR2 FQGTGA. This CDR3 is built from 14 residues. CDR3 nucleotide sequence: TGTGCCAGCAGCCGTTACAGGGGGAACTATGGCTACACCTTC. Translating gives CASSRYRGNYGYTF.

The V and J genes are TRBV18 and TRBJ2-2; perhaps TRBD2 as D (6 bases). Germline lookup yields CDR1 KGHSH and CDR2 LQKENI. CDR3 size: 17 residues. Trimming cost V 3 bases and J 6 bases, with 20 bases left between them. The CDR3 protein is CASSPSLWRGGPGELFF. DNA for the CDR3: TGTGCCAGCTCACCTTCTCTGTGGAGGGGAGGACCCGGGGAGCTGTTTTTT.

This clone was observed once. This sequence joins TRBV13 and TRBJ1-6, with TRBD1 matching 7 bases. The CDR3 extends over 14 amino acids. CDR1 and CDR2 from the germline V gene are PRHDT and FYEKMQ (reference sequence). The trim removed 4 bases at V and 8 bases at J, leaving 5 bases unmatched. The CDR3 DNA reads as TGTGCCAGCAGCTCTCTAGACAGGGATTCACCCCTCCACTTT. Protein sequence: CASSSLDRDSPLHF.

The genes are TRBV2 and TRBJ1-4; D possibly corresponds to TRBD1 (5 bases). Trimming removed 3 bases at V and 8 bases at J, with 16 bases between. CDR3 length: 15 residues. CDR1 is SNHLY, CDR2 FYNNEI, per germline. The DNA of the CDR3 is TGTGCCAGCAGTGACTCCGGGGGGGAGGGAGAAAAACTGTTTTTT. This translates into CASSDSGGEGEKLFF.

J is TRBJ2-7 and V is TRBV6-5, with D unresolved. V lost 5 bases and J lost 6, with 14 bases in between. The CDR3 is 13 residues long. CDR1 is MNHEY and CDR2 is SVGAGI in the germline V gene. CDR3 in DNA: TGTGCCAGCAGTCCCCCCTCACTTGCCGAGCAGTACTTC. The encoded protein is CASSPPSLAEQYF.

V gene TRBV5-1 combines with J gene TRBJ2-5; possible D gene TRBD1, 6 bases. Germline CDR1 SGHRS, CDR2 YFSETQ. The CDR3 sequence is 15 residues long. Trimming took 1 base from V and 3 from J, leaving 13 bases between them. The CDR3 loop is CASSLTGLNKETQYF. The CDR3 bases are TGCGCCAGCAGCTTGACAGGGCTGAATAAAGAGACCCAGTACTTC.

V and J are TRBV27 and TRBJ1-4; D gene unclear. The germline gives CDR1 MNHEY, CDR2 SMNVEV (reference sequence). CDR3 size: 17 residues. V gave up 3 bases and J gave up 2 bases, with 16 bases separating them. The CDR3 sequence is CASSFRVRGGTNEKLFF. The CDR3 nucleotides read TGTGCCAGCAGTTTTCGGGTTCGGGGAGGGACTAATGAAAAACTGTTTTTT. The entire variable domain, with the rest obtained from reference TRBV27 and TRBJ1-4, is as follows: EAQVTQNPRYLITVTGKKLTVTCSQNMNHEYMSWYRQDPGLGLRQIYYSMNVEVTDKGDVPEGYKVSRKEKRNFPLILESPSPNQTSLYFCASSFRVRGGTNEKLFFGSGTQLSVL.

For the CDR3, the DNA is TGTGCTAGTGGGATGATAACAGGGAAGAACACTGAAGCTTTCTTT. It encodes CASGMITGKNTEAFF. This chain connects TRBV12-5 to TRBJ1-1; D is possibly TRBD1 (6 bases). Between the trimmed V and J ends, which lost 6 bases and 1 base, there was a span of 15 bases. Germline values: CDR1 LGHNT, CDR2 FRNRAP. The CDR3 has 15 residues.

The genes are TRBV11-3 and TRBJ2-3; D not certain. The CDR3 extends over 16 amino acids. CDR1 and CDR2 (germline): SGHNT, YENEEA. Deletions cut 5 bases from V and 2 bases from J, with 17 bases between. The DNA for the CDR3 is TGTGCCAGCAGCCTCTCAAATGGCATTAACACAGATACGCAGTATTTT. It encodes CASSLSNGINTDTQYF.

J is TRBJ1-6 and V is TRBV19; possible D gene TRBD1, 6 bases. Germline values: CDR1 LNHDA, CDR2 SQIVND (reference sequence). V gave up 5 bases and J gave up 7 bases, with 21 bases separating them. This CDR3 is built from 17 residues. CDR3 in DNA: TGTGCCAGTAGTGGTCACAGGGTACCCTCGGCCAATTCACCCCTCCACTTT. Protein: CASSGHRVPSANSPLHF.

This chain links TRBV2 with TRBJ2-7; D not resolved. Per the germline V gene, CDR1 is SNHLY and CDR2 is FYNNEI. V lost 6 bases, J lost 2 bases, and 11 bases lay in between. The CDR3 extends over 13 amino acids. CDR3 nucleotide sequence: TGTGCCAGCAGGGGCCTCTCGGCCTACGAGCAGTACTTC. Amino acid sequence: CASRGLSAYEQYF.

This clone has just one count. The chain employs TRBV4-1 and TRBJ2-2; 10 bases agree with TRBD2. The CDR3 consists of 19 residues. Looked up from germline, CDR1 is MGHRA and CDR2 is YSYEKL. Trimming cost V 0 bases and J 4 bases; bases outside gene matches: 11. CDR3 region: CASSQDSGGLPPFTGELFF. The DNA of the CDR3 is TGCGCCAGCAGCCAAGATAGCGGGGGGCTACCCCCGTTCACCGGGGAGCTGTTTTTT.

The CDR3 reads CATGEDQPQHF. CDR3 nucleotide sequence: TGTGCCACCGGAGAAGACCAGCCCCAGCATTTT. V and J are TRBV10-3 and TRBJ1-5; no clear D gene. This CDR3 contains 11 residues. Between the trimmed V and J ends, which lost 10 bases and 7 bases, there was a span of 11 bases. Germline-derived CDR1 and CDR2 are ENHRY and SYGVKD.

This rearrangement joins TRBV7-9 to TRBJ1-5, with D perhaps matching TRBD1 (6 bases). The CDR3 spans 18 residues. The V gene's germline CDR1 is SEHNR and CDR2 FQNEAQ (reference sequence). V gave up 3 bases and J gave up 7 bases, with 25 bases separating them. CDR3 sequence: CASSLGSARAGVRQPQHF. For the CDR3, the DNA is TGTGCCAGCAGCTTGGGTTCGGCCCGGGCAGGGGTGAGGCAGCCCCAGCATTTT.

This chain uses TRBV2 with TRBJ1-4; perhaps TRBD1 as D (6 bases). Trimming stripped 6 bases from V and 8 bases from J, with 13 bases between. CDR3 length: 13 residues. Germline CDR1 is SNHLY and CDR2 is FYNNEI. The CDR3 DNA is TGTGCCAGCAGAACAGGGATGAGGGAAAAACTGTTTTTT. Its translation is CASRTGMREKLFF.